The clone carrying this TCR beta chain was picked up many times. Its antigen is as yet unknown. CDR3 length: 17 residues. Germline V CDR1 and CDR2: SGHAT, FQNNGV. J gave up 4 bases and V 5 bases, and 9 bases lay outside the gene matches. This entry comes from a study of read filtering for tumor transcriptome and immune sequencing. In the study overall: Mean patient age was roughly 70 years, range roughly 47 to 90; around 17 male, more than 11 female.

Molecular barcoded adaptors covering alpha/delta and beta/gamma chains were used on around 400 ng RNA. TCRdb processed the reads anew with MiXCR; each CDR3 protein has one entry. The table has over 50,000 distinct CDR3 sequences, roughly 18% seen once. Overall study findings and caveats: Even smaller IR-seq throughput identified most shared clonotypes.

The clonotype comes from a donor aged 40 or over with multiple myeloma. Sequencing input: a population of CD138-negative cells sorted from bone marrow. V and J are TRBV11-2 and TRBJ2-5; 14 nucleotides agree with TRBD2. CDR3 region: CASSIRTSGRTGETQYF. As DNA, the CDR3 is TGTGCCAGCAGCATAAGGACTAGCGGGAGGACGGGAGAGACCCAGTACTTC.